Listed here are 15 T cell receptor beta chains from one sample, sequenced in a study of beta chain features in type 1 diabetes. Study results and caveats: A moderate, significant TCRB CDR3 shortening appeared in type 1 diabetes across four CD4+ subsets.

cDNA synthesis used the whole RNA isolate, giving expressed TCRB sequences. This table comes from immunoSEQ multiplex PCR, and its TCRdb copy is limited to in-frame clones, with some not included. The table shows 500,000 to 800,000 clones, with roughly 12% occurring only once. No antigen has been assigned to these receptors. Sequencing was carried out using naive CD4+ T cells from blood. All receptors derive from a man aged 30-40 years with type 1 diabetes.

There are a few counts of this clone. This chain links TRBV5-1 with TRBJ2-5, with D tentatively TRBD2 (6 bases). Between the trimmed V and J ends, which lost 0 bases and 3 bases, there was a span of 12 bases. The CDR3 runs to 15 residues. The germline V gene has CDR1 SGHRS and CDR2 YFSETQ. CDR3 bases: TGCGCCAGCAGCTTGGGCGGGACCTCTAAAGAGACCCAGTACTTC. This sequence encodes CASSLGGTSKETQYF.

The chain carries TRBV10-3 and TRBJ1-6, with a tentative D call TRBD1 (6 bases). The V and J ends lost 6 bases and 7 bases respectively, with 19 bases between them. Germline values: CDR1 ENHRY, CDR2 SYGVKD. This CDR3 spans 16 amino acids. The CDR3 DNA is TGTGCCATCAGCGCCCTGGGACAATTAGGAAATTCACCCCTCCACTTT. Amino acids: CAISALGQLGNSPLHF.

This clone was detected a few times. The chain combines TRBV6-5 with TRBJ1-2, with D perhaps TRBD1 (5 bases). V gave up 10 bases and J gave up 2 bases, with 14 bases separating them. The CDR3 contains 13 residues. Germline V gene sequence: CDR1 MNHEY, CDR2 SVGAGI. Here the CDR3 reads CATHLQENYGYTF. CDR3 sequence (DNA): TGTGCCACCCATCTACAGGAAAACTATGGCTACACCTTC.

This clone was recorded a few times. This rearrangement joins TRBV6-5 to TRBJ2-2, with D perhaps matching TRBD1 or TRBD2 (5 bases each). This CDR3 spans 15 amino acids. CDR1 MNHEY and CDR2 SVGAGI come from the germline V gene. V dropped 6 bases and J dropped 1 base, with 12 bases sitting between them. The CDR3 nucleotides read TGTGCCAGCAGGTCCGGGACGTTGAACACCGGGGAGCTGTTTTTT. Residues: CASRSGTLNTGELFF.

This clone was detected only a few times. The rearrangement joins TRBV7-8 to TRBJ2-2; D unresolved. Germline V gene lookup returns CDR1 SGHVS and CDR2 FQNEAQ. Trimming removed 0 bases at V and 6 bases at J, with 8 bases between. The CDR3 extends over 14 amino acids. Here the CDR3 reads CASSLASVSGELFF. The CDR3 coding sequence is TGTGCCAGCAGCTTAGCATCGGTATCCGGGGAGCTGTTTTTT.

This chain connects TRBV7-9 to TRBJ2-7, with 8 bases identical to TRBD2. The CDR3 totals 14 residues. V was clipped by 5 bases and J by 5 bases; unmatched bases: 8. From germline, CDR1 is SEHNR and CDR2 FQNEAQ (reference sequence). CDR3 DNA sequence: TGTGCCAGCAGCCCCCTAAAGACTAGCGACGAGCAGTACTTC. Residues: CASSPLKTSDEQYF.

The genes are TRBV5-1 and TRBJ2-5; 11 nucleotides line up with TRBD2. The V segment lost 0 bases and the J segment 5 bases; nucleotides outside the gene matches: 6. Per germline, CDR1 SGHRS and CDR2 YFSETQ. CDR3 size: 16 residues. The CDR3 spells CASSLAEASGGETQYF. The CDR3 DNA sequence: TGCGCCAGCAGCTTGGCCGAAGCTAGCGGGGGGGAGACCCAGTACTTC. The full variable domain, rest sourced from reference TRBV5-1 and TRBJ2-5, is KAGVTQTPRYLIKTRGQQVTLSCSPISGHRSVSWYQQTPGQGLQFLFEYFSETQRNKGNFPGRFSGRQFSNSRSEMNVSTLELGDSALYLCASSLAEASGGETQYFGPGTRLLVL.

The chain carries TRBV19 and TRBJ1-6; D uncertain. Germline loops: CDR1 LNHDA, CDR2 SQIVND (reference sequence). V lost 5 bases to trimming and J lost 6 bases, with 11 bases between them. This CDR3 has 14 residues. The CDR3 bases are TGTGCCAGTAGTGCCGTCGGGTTTAATTCACCCCTCCACTTT. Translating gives CASSAVGFNSPLHF.

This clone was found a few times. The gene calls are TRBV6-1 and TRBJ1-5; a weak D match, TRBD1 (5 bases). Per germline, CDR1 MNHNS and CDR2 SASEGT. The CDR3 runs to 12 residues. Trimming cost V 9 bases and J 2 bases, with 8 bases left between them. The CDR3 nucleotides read TGTGCCAGTGGGGCAGGCAATCAGCCCCAGCATTTT. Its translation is CASGAGNQPQHF.

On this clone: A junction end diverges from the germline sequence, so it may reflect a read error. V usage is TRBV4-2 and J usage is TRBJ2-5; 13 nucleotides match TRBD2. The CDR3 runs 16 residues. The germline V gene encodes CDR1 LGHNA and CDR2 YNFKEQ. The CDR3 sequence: CASSEEAGLAGTAQYF. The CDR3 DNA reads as TGTGCCAGCAGCGAAGAGGCGGGACTAGCGGGGACCGCCCAGTACTTC.

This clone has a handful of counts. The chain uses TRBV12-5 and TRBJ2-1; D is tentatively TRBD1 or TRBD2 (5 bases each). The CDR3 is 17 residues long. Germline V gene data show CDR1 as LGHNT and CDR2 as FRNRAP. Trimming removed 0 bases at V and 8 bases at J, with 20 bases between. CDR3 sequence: CASGLVIEGPGSYEQFF. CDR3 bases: TGTGCTAGTGGTTTGGTAATCGAGGGGCCCGGCTCGTATGAGCAGTTCTTC.

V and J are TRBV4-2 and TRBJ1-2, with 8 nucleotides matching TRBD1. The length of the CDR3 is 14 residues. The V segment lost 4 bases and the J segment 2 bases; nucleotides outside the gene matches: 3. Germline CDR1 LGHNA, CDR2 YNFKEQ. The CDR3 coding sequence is TGTGCCAGCAGCCGAGGACAGGGCAACTATGGCTACACCTTC. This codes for CASSRGQGNYGYTF.

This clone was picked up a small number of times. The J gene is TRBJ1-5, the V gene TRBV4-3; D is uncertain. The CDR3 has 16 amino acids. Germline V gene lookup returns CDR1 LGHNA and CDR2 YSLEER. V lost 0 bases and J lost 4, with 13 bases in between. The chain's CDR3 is CASSQDGTGGNQPQHF. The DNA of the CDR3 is TGCGCCAGCAGCCAAGATGGAACCGGAGGGAATCAGCCCCAGCATTTT.

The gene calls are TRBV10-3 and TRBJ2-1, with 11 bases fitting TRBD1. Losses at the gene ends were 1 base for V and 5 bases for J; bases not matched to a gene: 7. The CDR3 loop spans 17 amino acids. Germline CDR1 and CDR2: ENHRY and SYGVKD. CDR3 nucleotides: TGTGCCATCAGTGAGTTTATCGGGACAGGGGGAAACAATGAGCAGTTCTTC. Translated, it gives CAISEFIGTGGNNEQFF.

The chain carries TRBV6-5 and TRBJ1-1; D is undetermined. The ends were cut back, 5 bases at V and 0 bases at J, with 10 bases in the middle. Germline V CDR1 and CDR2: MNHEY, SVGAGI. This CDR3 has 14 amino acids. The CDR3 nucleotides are TGTGCCAGCAGTGAACAAATCATGAACACTGAAGCTTTCTTT. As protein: CASSEQIMNTEAFF.